This TCR beta chain was found in a study of blood T cell repertoires in COVID-19. The CDR3 covers 17 residues. Germline V gene sequence: CDR1 MGHRA, CDR2 YSYEKL. The V and J ends lost 0 bases and 0 bases respectively, with 12 bases between them. Profiling relied on immunoSEQ multiplex PCR, and the TCRdb table lists in-frame clones only, not all of them. This sample has about 380,000 clones, with roughly 80% found just once. The source is a human donor with acute or convalescent COVID-19. The donor label of this sample is uncertain. The V and J genes are TRBV4-1 and TRBJ2-1; D is uncertain. Sequencing input: peripheral blood. As DNA, the CDR3 is TGCGCCAGCAGCCAAGATTTGGAACTAAGCTCCTACAATGAGCAGTTCTTC. Its translation: CASSQDLELSSYNEQFF.